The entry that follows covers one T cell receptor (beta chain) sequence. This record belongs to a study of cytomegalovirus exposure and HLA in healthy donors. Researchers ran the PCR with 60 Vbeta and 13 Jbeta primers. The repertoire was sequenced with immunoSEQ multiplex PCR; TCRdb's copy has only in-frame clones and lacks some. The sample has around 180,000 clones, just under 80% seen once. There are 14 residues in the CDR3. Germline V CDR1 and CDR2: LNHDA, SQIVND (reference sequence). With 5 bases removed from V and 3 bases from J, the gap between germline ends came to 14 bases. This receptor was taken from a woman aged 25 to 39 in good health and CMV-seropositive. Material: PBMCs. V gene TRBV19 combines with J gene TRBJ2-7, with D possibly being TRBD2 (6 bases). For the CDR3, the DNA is TGTGCCAGTAGTCGAGCGGGTAGAGACTACGAGCAGTACTTC. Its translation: CASSRAGRDYEQYF.